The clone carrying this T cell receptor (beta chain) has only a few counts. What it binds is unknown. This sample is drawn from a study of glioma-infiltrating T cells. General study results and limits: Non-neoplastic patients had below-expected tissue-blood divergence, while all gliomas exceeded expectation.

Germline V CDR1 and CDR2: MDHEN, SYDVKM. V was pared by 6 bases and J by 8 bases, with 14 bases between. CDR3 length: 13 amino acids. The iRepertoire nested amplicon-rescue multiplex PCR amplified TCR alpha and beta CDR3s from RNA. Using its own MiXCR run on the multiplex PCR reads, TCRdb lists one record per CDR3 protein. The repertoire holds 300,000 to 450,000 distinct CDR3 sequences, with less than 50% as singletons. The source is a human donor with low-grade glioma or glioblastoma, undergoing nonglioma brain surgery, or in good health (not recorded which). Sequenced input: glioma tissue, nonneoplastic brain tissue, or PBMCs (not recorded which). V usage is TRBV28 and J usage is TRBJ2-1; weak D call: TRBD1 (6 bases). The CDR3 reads CASSSDRSDEQFF. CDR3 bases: TGTGCCAGCAGCAGTGACAGGTCAGATGAGCAGTTCTTC. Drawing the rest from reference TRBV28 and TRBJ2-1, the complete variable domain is DVKVTQSSRYLVKRTGEKVFLECVQDMDHENMFWYRQDPGLGLRLIYFSYDVKMKEKGDIPEGYSVSREKKERFSLILESASTNQTSMYLCASSSDRSDEQFFGPGTRLTVL.